Presented here are 11 T cell receptor beta chains from one specimen sequenced in a study of blood T cell repertoires in COVID-19. This table comes from immunoSEQ multiplex PCR, and its TCRdb copy is limited to in-frame clones, with some not included. The sample has some 190,000 clones, less than 85% seen once. The specimen was peripheral blood. The receptor source for this set is a woman in her forties or fifties with acute or convalescent COVID-19.

V usage is TRBV5-5 and J usage is TRBJ1-1; the D gene is possibly TRBD1 (6 bases). Germline V gene lookup returns CDR1 SGHKS and CDR2 YYEKEE (reference sequence). V was shortened by 2 bases and J by 4 bases, with 12 bases between the two germline ends. This CDR3 spans 14 amino acids. CDR3 amino acids: CASSFGGSSTEAFF. The CDR3 DNA sequence: TGTGCCAGCAGCTTTGGGGGCAGCTCCACTGAAGCTTTCTTT.

This clone was observed a handful of times. The germline gene is not matched at one end of the junction; a read error may be the cause. The J gene is TRBJ1-2, the V gene TRBV14, with D possibly being TRBD1 (5 bases). Looked up from germline, CDR1 is SGHDN and CDR2 is FVKESK. The CDR3 is made up of 14 amino acids. CDR3 bases: TGTGCCAGCAGCCAAGAAGATCGGATTGGACATCCCTACTTC. It is translated as CASSQEDRIGHPYF.

This clone appeared a single time. J is TRBJ1-2 and V is TRBV2, with 7 positions matching TRBD1. CDR3 length: 14 amino acids. CDR1 and CDR2 (germline): SNHLY, FYNNEI. V dropped 5 bases and J dropped 4; count of bases not matched to a gene: 7. The DNA for the CDR3 is TGTGCCAGCAGTTCACAGACAGGGAGCTATGGCTACACCTTC. It is translated as CASSSQTGSYGYTF.

V is TRBV3-1 (or the pseudogene TRBV3-2) and J is TRBJ2-3, with TRBD1 identical over 7 bases. J gave up 4 bases and V 4 bases, and 8 bases lay outside the gene matches. The CDR3 has 15 amino acids. Germline-derived CDR1 and CDR2 are LGHDT and YNNKEL (reference sequence). CDR3 nucleotides: TGTGCCAGCAGCCCGACAGGGTTAAGTCCAGATACGCAGTATTTT. Amino acid sequence: CASSPTGLSPDTQYF.

The chain combines TRBV7-8 with TRBJ2-6; D possibly corresponds to TRBD1 (5 bases). With 0 bases removed from V and 0 bases from J, the gap between germline ends came to 6 bases. CDR1 is SGHVS and CDR2 is FQNEAQ in the germline V gene. The CDR3 totals 16 residues. In DNA, the CDR3 is TGTGCCAGCAGCTTAGCGACAGCCTCTGGGGCCAACGTCCTGACTTTC. It specifies CASSLATASGANVLTF.

This clone was counted many times. The same CDR3 is also encoded by other DNA sequences in this sample. The chain links TRBV2 to TRBJ2-5, with 11 bases fitting TRBD1. Germline values: CDR1 SNHLY, CDR2 FYNNEI. V shed 9 bases, J shed 6 bases, and the junction held 3 bases outside the gene matches. CDR3 size: 12 residues. CDR3 loop: CASGTGGKTQYF. CDR3 DNA: TGTGCCAGTGGGACAGGGGGGAAGACCCAGTACTTC.

The CDR3 loop is CASSRGQGRTGELFF. The CDR3 region has the DNA TGTGCCAGCAGCCGTGGACAGGGGAGGACCGGGGAGCTGTTTTTT. The chain recombines TRBV3-1 (or the pseudogene TRBV3-2) with TRBJ2-2; 9 bases agree with TRBD1. V lost 4 bases, J lost 5 bases, and 5 bases stayed unmatched. The CDR3 extends over 15 amino acids. Per the germline V gene, CDR1 is LGHDT and CDR2 is YNNKEL (reference sequence).

This CDR3 is CASSSGKRDGYTF. The CDR3, as DNA: TGTGCCAGTAGCTCAGGGAAGAGAGATGGCTACACCTTC. V usage is TRBV19 and J usage is TRBJ1-2; tentatively, D is TRBD1 (5 bases). Germline values: CDR1 LNHDA, CDR2 SQIVND (reference sequence). This CDR3 is 13 amino acids long. The V end was cut by 6 bases, the J end by 6 bases, with 14 bases between.

The J gene is TRBJ1-5, the V gene TRBV28; D call uncertain. CDR1 MDHEN and CDR2 SYDVKM come from the germline V gene. Trimming took off 3 bases at V and 12 bases at J, with 15 bases between the two ends. There are 13 residues in the CDR3. As DNA, the CDR3 is TGTGCCAGCAGTTTGCGACATTTTCGGTACCAGCATTTT. Protein: CASSLRHFRYQHF.

This chain uses TRBV29-1 with TRBJ1-2, with TRBD1 matching 7 bases. V was clipped by 6 bases and J by 6 bases; unmatched bases: 10. This CDR3 contains 13 residues. CDR1 and CDR2 from the germline V gene are SQVTM and ANQGSEA. The CDR3 coding sequence is TGCAGCGTAACACAGGGGCTCGTAGATGGCTACACCTTC. It translates to CSVTQGLVDGYTF.

The CDR3 loop reads CAWSVLQDTEAFF. For the CDR3, the DNA is TGTGCCTGGAGTGTACTCCAGGACACTGAAGCTTTCTTT. This rearrangement joins TRBV30 to TRBJ1-1; D is undetermined. The V and J ends lost 0 bases and 3 bases respectively, with 8 bases between them. The CDR3 length is 13 residues. Germline-derived CDR1 and CDR2 are GTSNPN and SVGIG (reference sequence).